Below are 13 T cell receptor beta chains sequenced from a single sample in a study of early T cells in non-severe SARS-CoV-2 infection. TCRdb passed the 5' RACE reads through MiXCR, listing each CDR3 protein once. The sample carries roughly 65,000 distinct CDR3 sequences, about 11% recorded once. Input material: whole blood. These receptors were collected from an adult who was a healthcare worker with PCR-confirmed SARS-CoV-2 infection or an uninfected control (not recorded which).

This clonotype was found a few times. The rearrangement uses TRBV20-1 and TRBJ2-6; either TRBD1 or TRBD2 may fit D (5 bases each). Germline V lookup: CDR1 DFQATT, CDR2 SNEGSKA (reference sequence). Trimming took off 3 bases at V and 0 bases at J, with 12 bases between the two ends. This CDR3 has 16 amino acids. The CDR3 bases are TGCAGTGCTAGGGGACGGGCGAGCTCTGGGGCCAACGTCCTGACTTTC. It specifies CSARGRASSGANVLTF.

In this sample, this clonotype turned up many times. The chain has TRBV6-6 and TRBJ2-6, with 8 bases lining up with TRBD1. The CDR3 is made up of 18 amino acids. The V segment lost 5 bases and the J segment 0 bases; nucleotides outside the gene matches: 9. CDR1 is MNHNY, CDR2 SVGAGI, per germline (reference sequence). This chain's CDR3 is CASSDRDRTFSGANVLTF. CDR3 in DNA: TGTGCCAGCAGTGACCGGGACAGGACCTTCTCTGGGGCCAACGTCCTGACTTTC.

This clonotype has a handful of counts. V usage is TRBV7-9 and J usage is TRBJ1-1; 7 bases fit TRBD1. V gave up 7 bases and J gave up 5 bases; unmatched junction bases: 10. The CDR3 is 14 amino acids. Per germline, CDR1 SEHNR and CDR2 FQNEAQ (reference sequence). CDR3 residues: CASTKKGAQTEAFF. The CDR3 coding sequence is TGTGCCAGCACCAAAAAGGGGGCGCAGACTGAAGCTTTCTTT.

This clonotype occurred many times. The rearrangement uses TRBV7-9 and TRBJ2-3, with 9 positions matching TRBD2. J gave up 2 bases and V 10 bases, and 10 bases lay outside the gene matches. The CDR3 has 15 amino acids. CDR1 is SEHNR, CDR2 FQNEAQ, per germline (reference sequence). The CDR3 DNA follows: TGTGCCATCCTGGGGCTAGCGGGGCACACAGATACGCAGTATTTT. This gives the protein CAILGLAGHTDTQYF.

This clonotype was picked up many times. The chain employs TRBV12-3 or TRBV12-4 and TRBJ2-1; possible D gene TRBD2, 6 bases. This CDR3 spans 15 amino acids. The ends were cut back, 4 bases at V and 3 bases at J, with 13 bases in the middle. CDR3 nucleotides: TGTGCCAGCAGTTCCGTGCGGGACCACTACAATGAGCAGTTCTTC. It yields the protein CASSSVRDHYNEQFF.

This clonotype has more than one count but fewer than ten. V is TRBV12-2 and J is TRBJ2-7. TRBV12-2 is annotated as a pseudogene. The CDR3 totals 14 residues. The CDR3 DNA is TGTGCAAGTAGGCACCTTGACGGAGAAGACGAGCAGTACTTC. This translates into CASRHLDGEDEQYF.

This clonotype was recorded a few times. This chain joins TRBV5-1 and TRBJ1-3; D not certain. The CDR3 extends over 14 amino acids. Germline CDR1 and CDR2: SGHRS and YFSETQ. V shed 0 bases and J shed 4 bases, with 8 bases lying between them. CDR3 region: CASSLDLAGNTIYF. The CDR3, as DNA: TGCGCCAGCAGCTTGGACCTGGCGGGAAACACCATATATTTT.

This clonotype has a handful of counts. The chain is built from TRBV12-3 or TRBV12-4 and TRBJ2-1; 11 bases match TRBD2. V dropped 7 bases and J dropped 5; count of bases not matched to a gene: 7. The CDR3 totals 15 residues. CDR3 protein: CASTQGLAENNEQFF. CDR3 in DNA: TGTGCCAGCACCCAGGGACTAGCGGAGAACAATGAGCAGTTCTTC.

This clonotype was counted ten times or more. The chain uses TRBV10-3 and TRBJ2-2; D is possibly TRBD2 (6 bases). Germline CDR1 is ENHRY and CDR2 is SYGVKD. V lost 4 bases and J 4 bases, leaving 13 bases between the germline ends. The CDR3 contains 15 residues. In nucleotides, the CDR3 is TGTGCCATCAGTGGCGCGGGAAGCCGCACCGGGGAGCTGTTTTTT. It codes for CAISGAGSRTGELFF.

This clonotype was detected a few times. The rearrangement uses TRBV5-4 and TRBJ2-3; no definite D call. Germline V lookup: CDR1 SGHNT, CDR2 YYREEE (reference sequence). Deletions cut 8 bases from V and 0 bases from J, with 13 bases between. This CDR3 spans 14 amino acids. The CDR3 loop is CASCPSTSTDTQYF. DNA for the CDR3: TGTGCCAGTTGCCCCTCGACTAGCACAGATACGCAGTATTTT.

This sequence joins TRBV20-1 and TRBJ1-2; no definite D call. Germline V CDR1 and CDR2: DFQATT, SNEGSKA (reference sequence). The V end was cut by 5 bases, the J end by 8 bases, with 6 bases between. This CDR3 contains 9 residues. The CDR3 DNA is TGCAGTGCTGGAGGGGGCTACACCTTC. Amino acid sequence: CSAGGGYTF.

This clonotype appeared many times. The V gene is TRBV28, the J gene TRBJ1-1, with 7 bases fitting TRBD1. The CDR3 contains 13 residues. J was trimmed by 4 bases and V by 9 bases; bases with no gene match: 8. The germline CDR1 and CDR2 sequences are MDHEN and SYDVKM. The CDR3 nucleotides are TGTGCCAGTAGACAGGGATCGGGCACTGAAGCTTTCTTT. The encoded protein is CASRQGSGTEAFF.

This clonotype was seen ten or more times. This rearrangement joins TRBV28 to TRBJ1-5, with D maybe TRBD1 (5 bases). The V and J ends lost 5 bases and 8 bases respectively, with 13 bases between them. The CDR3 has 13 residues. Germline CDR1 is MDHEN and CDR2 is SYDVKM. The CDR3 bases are TGTGCCAGCAGTGTTGGACACATCAAGCCCCAGCATTTT. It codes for CASSVGHIKPQHF.